What follows is one T cell receptor (beta chain) and its context. Profiling relied on immunoSEQ multiplex PCR, and the TCRdb table lists in-frame clones only, not all of them. The table has approximately 80,000 clones, 94% seen once. This sample is drawn from a study of T cell changes during pregnancy in multiple sclerosis. Germline CDR1 reads LNHDA; CDR2 reads SQIVND (reference sequence). The junction had 18 bases not matched to a gene; V was cut back by 2 bases and J by 7 bases. This CDR3 comprises 19 residues. J is TRBJ1-4 and V is TRBV19; 8 bases are shared with TRBD1. The input for sequencing was peripheral blood, taken in the second trimester of pregnancy. The source is a female donor in good health, enrolled as a control in a pregnancy study. The CDR3 DNA is TGTGCCAGTAGTATAAGGACAGGGACCGTCCTGCTAGACTTTGAAAAACTGTTTTTT. Protein: CASSIRTGTVLLDFEKLFF.